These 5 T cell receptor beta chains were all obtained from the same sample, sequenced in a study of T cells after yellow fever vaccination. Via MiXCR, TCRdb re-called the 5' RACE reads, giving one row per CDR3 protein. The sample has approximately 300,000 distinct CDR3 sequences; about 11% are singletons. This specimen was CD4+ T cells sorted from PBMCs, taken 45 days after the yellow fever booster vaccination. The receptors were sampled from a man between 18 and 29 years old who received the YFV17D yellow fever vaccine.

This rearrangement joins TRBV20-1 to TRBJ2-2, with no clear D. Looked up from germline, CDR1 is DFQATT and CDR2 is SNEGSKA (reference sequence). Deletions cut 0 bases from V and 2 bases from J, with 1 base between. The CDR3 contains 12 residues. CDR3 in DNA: TGCAGTGCTAGAGAAAACACCGGGGAGCTGTTTTTT. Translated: CSARENTGELFF.

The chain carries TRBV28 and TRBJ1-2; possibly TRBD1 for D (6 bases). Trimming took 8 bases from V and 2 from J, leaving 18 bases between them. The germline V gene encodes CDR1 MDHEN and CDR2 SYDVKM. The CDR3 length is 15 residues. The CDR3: CASVIQGFSNYGYTF. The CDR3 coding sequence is TGTGCCAGCGTTATACAGGGTTTTTCAAACTATGGCTACACCTTC.

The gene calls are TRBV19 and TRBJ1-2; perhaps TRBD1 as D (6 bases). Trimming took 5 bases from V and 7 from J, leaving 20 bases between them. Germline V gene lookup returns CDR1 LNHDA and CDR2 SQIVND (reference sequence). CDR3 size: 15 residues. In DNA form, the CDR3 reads TGTGCCAGTAGTTCTTCCGACAGGCTGGCTACTGGCTACACCTTC. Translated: CASSSSDRLATGYTF.

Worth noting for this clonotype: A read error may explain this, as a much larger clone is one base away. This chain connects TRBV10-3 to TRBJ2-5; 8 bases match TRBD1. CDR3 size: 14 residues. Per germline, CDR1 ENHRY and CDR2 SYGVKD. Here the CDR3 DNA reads TGTGCCATCAGGGGGGACAGGTCCGGGGAGACCGAGTACTTC. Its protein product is CAIRGDRSGETEYF.

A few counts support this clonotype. The CDR3 nucleotides read TGTGCCACCAGCCTGGGGGACGGGGAGCTGTTTTTT. This encodes CATSLGDGELFF. This chain uses TRBV24-1 with TRBJ2-2; D may be TRBD1 or TRBD2 (5 bases each). With 7 bases removed from V and 7 bases from J, the gap between germline ends came to 9 bases. CDR3 length: 12 amino acids. Germline V gene sequence: CDR1 KGHDR, CDR2 SFDVKD.